The present entry profiles one TCR beta chain with its context. There are 13 residues in the CDR3. Trimming took 0 bases from V and 3 from J, leaving 5 bases between them. Germline assignment: CDR1 MNHGY and CDR2 SAAAGT. Using immunoSEQ multiplex PCR, the repertoire was profiled, and TCRdb retains in-frame clones only, with some absent. The sample holds 35,000 to 40,000 clones, roughly four fifths seen once. Treatment described: preoperative locoregional IRX-2 cytokine immunotherapy. Preoperative locoregional IRX-2 cytokine immunotherapy was tested in the phase Ib source study. The data derive from a study of preoperative IRX-2 immunotherapy in early breast cancer.

The material sequenced was lymph node tissue, taken after IRX-2 immunotherapy. V is TRBV6-8 and J is TRBJ2-5; unclear D gene. The source of this sequence is a human donor with breast cancer. The CDR3: CASSYSAKETQYF. In nucleotides, the CDR3 is TGTGCCAGCAGTTACTCGGCCAAAGAGACCCAGTACTTC.